A selection of T cell receptor beta chains follows, all from one sample in a study of early T cells in non-severe SARS-CoV-2 infection. From the 5' RACE reads, TCRdb called clonotypes with MiXCR, one entry per CDR3 protein. The profile shows 100,000 or so distinct CDR3 sequences, roughly 17% of them singletons. The sample here was whole blood, taken at baseline. These receptors were taken from an adult who was a healthcare worker with PCR-confirmed SARS-CoV-2 infection or an uninfected control (not recorded which). The CDR3 runs from the conserved cysteine through the conserved F or W. The order of the fields is J gene, D gene, clone size, V gene, CDR3 protein, CDR3 DNA. The D gene is left open where the match is weak. Not all rows give a size; the values are once, few, many and, for expanded clones, a class.

J: TRBJ1-2
D: .
size: many
V: TRBV28
CDR3: CASSSTGYRGYTF
DNA: TGTGCCAGCAGTTCTACAGGGTACCGCGGCTACACCTTC

J: TRBJ2-3
D: TRBD2
size: .
V: TRBV7-2
CDR3: CASSLSREPDTQYF
DNA: TGTGCCAGCAGCTTGTCGCGGGAGCCAGATACGCAGTATTTT

J: TRBJ2-3
D: TRBD2
size: .
V: TRBV7-2
CDR3: CASSLGTSGVTQYF
DNA: TGTGCCAGCAGCCTTGGGACTAGCGGAGTTACGCAGTATTTT

J: TRBJ1-1
D: .
size: .
V: TRBV11-2
CDR3: CASSRTWGDTEAFF
DNA: TGTGCCAGCAGCAGAACTTGGGGTGACACTGAAGCTTTCTTT

J: TRBJ2-3
D: TRBD1
size: few
V: TRBV6-1
CDR3: CASSEGQGYTDTQYF
DNA: TGTGCCAGCAGTGAAGGACAGGGATACACAGATACGCAGTATTTT

J: TRBJ2-2
D: .
size: many
V: TRBV6-5
CDR3: CASTLPGGAAGELFF
DNA: TGTGCCAGCACCCTACCCGGGGGAGCAGCCGGGGAGCTGTTTTTT

J: TRBJ2-3
D: .
size: .
V: TRBV6-5
CDR3: CATRPATSTDTQYF
DNA: TGTGCCACCCGCCCCGCCACTAGCACAGATACGCAGTATTTT

J: TRBJ1-1
D: .
size: .
V: TRBV11-2
CDR3: CASSLGEGAGEAFF
DNA: TGCGCCAGCAGCTTAGGCGAGGGAGCAGGTGAAGCTTTCTTT

J: TRBJ2-5
D: TRBD2
size: few
V: TRBV12-3/TRBV12-4
CDR3: CASSPQWTSGRTSYQETQYF
DNA: TGTGCCAGCAGTCCTCAGTGGACTAGCGGGAGGACCTCGTACCAAGAGACCCAGTACTTC

J: TRBJ2-2
D: .
size: .
V: TRBV6-5
CDR3: CASSYSRGRELFF
DNA: TGTGCCAGCAGTTACTCAAGGGGCCGGGAGCTGTTTTTT

J: TRBJ2-5
D: .
size: few
V: TRBV11-2
CDR3: CASSYRQDPPQETQYF
DNA: TGTGCCAGCAGCTACCGACAGGATCCGCCCCAAGAGACCCAGTACTTC

J: TRBJ2-1
D: .
size: .
V: TRBV7-9
CDR3: CASSITGGKHNEQFF
DNA: TGTGCCAGCAGCATAACAGGCGGCAAACACAATGAGCAGTTCTTC

J: TRBJ2-7
D: .
size: .
V: TRBV7-9
CDR3: CASSPRGTTYEQYF
DNA: TGTGCCAGCAGCCCACGGGGGACCACCTACGAGCAGTACTTC

J: TRBJ2-7
D: .
size: .
V: TRBV28
CDR3: CASRDHVSSYEQYF
DNA: TGTGCCAGCAGGGACCACGTGAGCTCCTACGAGCAGTACTTC

J: TRBJ1-2
D: TRBD1
size: .
V: TRBV29-1
CDR3: CSVEWAGGGDVGYTF
DNA: TGCAGCGTTGAGTGGGCAGGGGGCGGCGACGTTGGCTACACCTTC

J: TRBJ2-7
D: .
size: few
V: TRBV6-1
CDR3: CASRISVGEQYF
DNA: TGTGCCAGCAGGATTAGCGTGGGCGAGCAGTACTTC

J: TRBJ1-1
D: .
size: few
V: TRBV6-6
CDR3: CASSYGGANTEAFF
DNA: TGTGCCAGCAGTTACGGGGGGGCGAACACTGAAGCTTTCTTT

J: TRBJ2-1
D: TRBD2
size: few
V: TRBV5-4
CDR3: CASSWEGAGGEQFF
DNA: TGTGCCAGCAGCTGGGAGGGAGCTGGAGGTGAGCAGTTCTTC

J: TRBJ2-7
D: .
size: few
V: TRBV6-1
CDR3: CASILQGGDTYEQYF
DNA: TGTGCCAGCATCTTACAGGGTGGGGATACCTACGAGCAGTACTTC

J: TRBJ1-3
D: .
size: many
V: TRBV6-6
CDR3: CASGGRVGNTIYF
DNA: TGTGCCAGCGGGGGGCGGGTCGGAAACACCATATATTTT

J: TRBJ1-5
D: .
size: .
V: TRBV5-1
CDR3: CASSFYLRGNQPQHF
DNA: TGCGCCAGCAGCTTTTACCTCAGGGGAAATCAGCCCCAGCATTTT

J: TRBJ2-7
D: TRBD1
size: .
V: TRBV5-6
CDR3: CASSWGQGRAVEQYF
DNA: TGTGCCAGCAGCTGGGGACAGGGTAGGGCCGTCGAGCAGTACTTC

J: TRBJ2-1
D: TRBD2
size: few
V: TRBV7-2
CDR3: CASSSGTSFWNEQFF
DNA: TGTGCCAGCAGCTCCGGGACTAGCTTTTGGAATGAGCAGTTCTTC

J: TRBJ2-5
D: .
size: few
V: TRBV12-3/TRBV12-4
CDR3: CACRGETQYF
DNA: TGTGCCTGTAGGGGAGAGACCCAGTACTTC

J: TRBJ1-1
D: .
size: .
V: TRBV28
CDR3: CASILDSATEAFF
DNA: TGTGCCAGCATCTTGGACAGTGCCACTGAAGCTTTCTTT

J: TRBJ2-7
D: TRBD1
size: .
V: TRBV24-1
CDR3: CATSDHRDRGTNEQYF
DNA: TGTGCCACCAGTGATCACCGGGACAGGGGTACTAACGAGCAGTACTTC

J: TRBJ1-1
D: TRBD1
size: .
V: TRBV12-3/TRBV12-4
CDR3: CASRWTGATNTEAFF
DNA: TGTGCCAGCAGGTGGACAGGAGCGACGAACACTGAAGCTTTCTTT

J: TRBJ2-7
D: .
size: once
V: TRBV27
CDR3: CASGVAGGPGEQYF
DNA: TGTGCCAGCGGTGTTGCAGGAGGGCCCGGCGAGCAGTACTTC

J: TRBJ2-7
D: .
size: .
V: TRBV20-1
CDR3: CSAPGLNTYEQYF
DNA: TGCAGTGCCCCGGGACTGAATACCTACGAGCAGTACTTC

J: TRBJ2-5
D: .
size: few
V: TRBV9
CDR3: CASSLVGANEETQYF
DNA: TGTGCCAGCAGCCTGGTGGGCGCGAACGAAGAGACCCAGTACTTC

J: TRBJ2-7
D: .
size: few
V: TRBV3-1
CDR3: CASSQDSPSYEQYF
DNA: TGTGCCAGCAGCCAAGATTCGCCTTCCTACGAGCAGTACTTC

J: TRBJ2-3
D: TRBD2
size: few
V: TRBV13
CDR3: CASSPKAGGSHSISDTQYF
DNA: TGTGCCAGCAGCCCAAAAGCGGGAGGGTCGCACTCAATTTCAGATACGCAGTATTTT

J: TRBJ2-3
D: TRBD2
size: .
V: TRBV3-1
CDR3: CASSYSSGITDTQYF
DNA: TGTGCCAGCAGTTACTCTAGCGGGATCACAGATACGCAGTATTTT

J: TRBJ1-6
D: .
size: many
V: TRBV5-4
CDR3: CASSSDRRALDSPLHF
DNA: TGTGCCAGCAGCTCGGACCGCCGTGCGCTGGATTCACCCCTCCACTTT

J: TRBJ1-6
D: .
size: .
V: TRBV6-6
CDR3: CASSYGDLSYNSPLHF
DNA: TGTGCCAGCAGTTACGGGGATCTCTCCTATAATTCACCCCTCCACTTT

J: TRBJ1-1
D: .
size: .
V: TRBV28
CDR3: CASSLQGMNTEAFF
DNA: TGTGCCAGCAGTTTACAGGGGATGAACACTGAAGCTTTCTTT

J: TRBJ1-6
D: .
size: few
V: TRBV7-9
CDR3: CASSWENSPLHF
DNA: TGTGCCAGCAGCTGGGAGAATTCACCCCTCCACTTT

J: TRBJ2-2
D: .
size: many
V: TRBV4-1
CDR3: CASSQDTQAITRGELFF
DNA: TGCGCCAGCAGCCAAGATACCCAGGCTATTACTCGCGGGGAGCTGTTTTTT

J: TRBJ2-5
D: .
size: .
V: TRBV11-2
CDR3: CASSPLETQYF
DNA: TGTGCCAGCAGCCCCCTCGAGACCCAGTACTTC

J: TRBJ1-1
D: TRBD1
size: .
V: TRBV4-1
CDR3: CASSPRQGDTEAFF
DNA: TGCGCCAGCAGCCCACGGCAGGGGGACACTGAAGCTTTCTTT

J: TRBJ2-1
D: .
size: .
V: TRBV20-1
CDR3: CSAGTGPTHGEQFF
DNA: TGCAGTGCTGGAACCGGTCCCACACATGGCGAGCAGTTCTTC

J: TRBJ2-1
D: .
size: few
V: TRBV12-3/TRBV12-4
CDR3: CASSLELVAYNEQFF
DNA: TGTGCCAGCAGTTTAGAACTAGTCGCCTACAATGAGCAGTTCTTC

J: TRBJ1-2
D: .
size: few
V: TRBV18
CDR3: CASSPPNSVYGYTF
DNA: TGTGCCAGCTCACCCCCTAATTCAGTCTATGGCTACACCTTC

J: TRBJ2-1
D: .
size: .
V: TRBV6-6
CDR3: CASNPASGHNYEQFF
DNA: TGTGCCAGCAACCCAGCCAGCGGGCATAACTATGAGCAGTTCTTC

J: TRBJ2-1
D: .
size: .
V: TRBV7-3
CDR3: CASSPVAGDRDEQFF
DNA: TGTGCCAGCAGCCCAGTGGCGGGAGACAGGGATGAGCAGTTCTTC

J: TRBJ2-7
D: .
size: many
V: TRBV12-3/TRBV12-4
CDR3: CASSPGGGHEQYF
DNA: TGTGCCAGCAGTCCCGGTGGGGGCCACGAGCAGTACTTC

J: TRBJ2-7
D: TRBD2
size: .
V: TRBV6-2/TRBV6-3
CDR3: CASSPPAGGSYEQYF
DNA: TGTGCCAGCAGTCCCCCAGCGGGAGGCTCCTACGAGCAGTACTTC

J: TRBJ2-5
D: .
size: few
V: TRBV20-1
CDR3: CSARTGPPTQYF
DNA: TGCAGTGCTAGGACAGGTCCTCCGACCCAGTACTTC

J: TRBJ2-7
D: TRBD2
size: .
V: TRBV4-1
CDR3: CASSLLAGVPPYEQYF
DNA: TGCGCCAGCAGCCTCTTAGCGGGAGTGCCCCCCTACGAGCAGTACTTC

J: TRBJ1-1
D: .
size: .
V: TRBV6-2/TRBV6-3
CDR3: CASSYQGSVNTEAFF
DNA: TGTGCCAGCAGTTATCAGGGATCCGTGAACACTGAAGCTTTCTTT

J: TRBJ1-2
D: .
size: .
V: TRBV4-1
CDR3: CASSQDLMGGYRGYTF
DNA: TGCGCCAGCAGCCAAGATCTAATGGGGGGATATCGAGGCTACACCTTC

J: TRBJ2-3
D: .
size: .
V: TRBV10-3
CDR3: CAISRGLLTDTQYF
DNA: TGTGCCATCAGTCGAGGTTTATTGACAGATACGCAGTATTTT

J: TRBJ2-1
D: .
size: .
V: TRBV20-1
CDR3: CSALAQGAAWSGRIVSYNEQFF
DNA: TGCAGTGCTTTAGCTCAGGGGGCAGCGTGGAGCGGGAGGATCGTCTCCTACAATGAGCAGTTCTTC